A selection of T cell receptor beta chains follows, all from one sample in a study of cytomegalovirus exposure and HLA in healthy donors. TCRdb's copy holds only in-frame clones and misses some; the assay was immunoSEQ multiplex PCR. The sample has approximately 54,000 clones; roughly 84% are singletons. Sequencing input: PBMCs. The receptors originated from a woman between 18 and 30 years old in good health and CMV-seronegative. Each CDR3 is given with its conserved first and last residue. Fields, in order: J gene, clone size, V gene, D gene, CDR3 DNA, CDR3 protein. The D gene is left open where the match is weak. Size is omitted from some rows. Given values are once, few, many or a class for expanded clones.

j_call: TRBJ2-1
clone_size: few
v_call: TRBV4-2
d_call: TRBD2
cdr3_nt: TGTGCCAGCAGCCAAGTAGGCCTAGCGGGGCGGAATGAGCAGTTCTTC
cdr3_aa: CASSQVGLAGRNEQFF

j_call: TRBJ1-2
clone_size: NA
v_call: TRBV4-1
d_call: NA
cdr3_nt: TGCGCCAGCAGCGCAGAAATGACAGGATTAGAGGGCTACACCTTC
cdr3_aa: CASSAEMTGLEGYTF

j_call: TRBJ2-3
clone_size: once
v_call: TRBV11-3
d_call: NA
cdr3_nt: TGTGCCAGCAGCTTCGAGAGCACAGATACGCAGTATTTT
cdr3_aa: CASSFESTDTQYF

j_call: TRBJ2-2
clone_size: NA
v_call: TRBV5-6
d_call: NA
cdr3_nt: TGTGCCAGCAGCTTGGTGGCCTTCACCGGGGAGCTGTTTTTT
cdr3_aa: CASSLVAFTGELFF

j_call: TRBJ2-7
clone_size: NA
v_call: TRBV28
d_call: NA
cdr3_nt: TGTGCCAGCAGTTTTATAGCAGCCTCCTACGAGCAGTACTTC
cdr3_aa: CASSFIAASYEQYF

j_call: TRBJ2-5
clone_size: NA
v_call: TRBV6-6
d_call: TRBD2
cdr3_nt: TGTGCCAGCAGTGGCCGGGACTACCAGTACCAAGAGACCCAGTACTTC
cdr3_aa: CASSGRDYQYQETQYF

j_call: TRBJ1-2
clone_size: few
v_call: TRBV12-5
d_call: TRBD1
cdr3_nt: TGTGCCAGTGGACGGACAGGGGCGAAAAACTATGGCTACACCTTC
cdr3_aa: CASGRTGAKNYGYTF

j_call: TRBJ1-6
clone_size: NA
v_call: TRBV5-6
d_call: TRBD1
cdr3_nt: TGTGCCAGCAGCTTGGGACAGGGGCTCAATTCACCCCTCCACTTT
cdr3_aa: CASSLGQGLNSPLHF

j_call: TRBJ2-2
clone_size: NA
v_call: TRBV7-2
d_call: NA
cdr3_nt: TGTGCCAGCAGCTCCCTCGCCGGGGAGCTGTTTTTT
cdr3_aa: CASSSLAGELFF

j_call: TRBJ1-3
clone_size: NA
v_call: TRBV15
d_call: NA
cdr3_nt: TGTGCCACCAGCGGGCCCCGGGAGGACTCTGGAAACACCATATATTTT
cdr3_aa: CATSGPREDSGNTIYF

j_call: TRBJ2-7
clone_size: NA
v_call: TRBV4-1
d_call: NA
cdr3_nt: TGCGCCAGCAGCCAATCCGAGGGAAGCTCCTACGAGCAGTACTTC
cdr3_aa: CASSQSEGSSYEQYF

j_call: TRBJ2-3
clone_size: NA
v_call: TRBV6-1
d_call: TRBD2
cdr3_nt: TGTGCCAGCAGTGAAGCGACTAGCTTGGGAGATACGCAGTATTTT
cdr3_aa: CASSEATSLGDTQYF

j_call: TRBJ1-5
clone_size: NA
v_call: TRBV7-3
d_call: NA
cdr3_nt: TGTGCCAGCAGCTTACTGGCGGACTCGCCCCAGCATTTT
cdr3_aa: CASSLLADSPQHF

j_call: TRBJ2-7
clone_size: NA
v_call: TRBV27
d_call: TRBD2
cdr3_nt: TGTGCCAGCAGTCCAATCACTAGCGCCGAGGGTTACGAGCAGTACTTC
cdr3_aa: CASSPITSAEGYEQYF

j_call: TRBJ2-5
clone_size: NA
v_call: TRBV27
d_call: NA
cdr3_nt: TGTGCCAGCAGTTCACTTACGGCAGGGGCAGAGACCCAGTACTTC
cdr3_aa: CASSSLTAGAETQYF

j_call: TRBJ1-1
clone_size: NA
v_call: TRBV2
d_call: NA
cdr3_nt: TGTGCCACAGGGCAAGGGACTGGGAACACTGAAGCTTTCTTT
cdr3_aa: CATGQGTGNTEAFF

j_call: TRBJ1-1
clone_size: once
v_call: TRBV6-4
d_call: NA
cdr3_nt: TGTGCCAGCAGTGATCAGGCAGAAAGTCCCACTGAAGCTTTCTTT
cdr3_aa: CASSDQAESPTEAFF

j_call: TRBJ2-1
clone_size: NA
v_call: TRBV27
d_call: NA
cdr3_nt: TGTGCCAGTCGGAGCAGGGTAGGGCCCTACAATGAGCAGTTCTTC
cdr3_aa: CASRSRVGPYNEQFF

j_call: TRBJ1-1
clone_size: NA
v_call: TRBV6-1
d_call: TRBD1
cdr3_nt: TGTGCCAGCAGTGGACAGGGAGGTGGCACTGAAGCTTTCTTT
cdr3_aa: CASSGQGGGTEAFF

j_call: TRBJ2-4
clone_size: once
v_call: TRBV2
d_call: TRBD1
cdr3_nt: TGTGCCAGCAGTGGACAGGGCCCCAAAAACATTCAGTACTTC
cdr3_aa: CASSGQGPKNIQYF

j_call: TRBJ2-6
clone_size: once
v_call: TRBV5-4
d_call: NA
cdr3_nt: TGTGCCAGCAGCTTGGTTCTCTCTGGGGCCAACGTCCTGACTTTC
cdr3_aa: CASSLVLSGANVLTF

j_call: TRBJ1-5
clone_size: NA
v_call: TRBV2
d_call: TRBD1
cdr3_nt: TGTGCCAGCATTGGAGGACAGGGAAGACAGCCCCAGCATTTT
cdr3_aa: CASIGGQGRQPQHF

j_call: TRBJ2-7
clone_size: NA
v_call: TRBV2
d_call: TRBD1
cdr3_nt: TGTGCCAGCAGTGAAGAGGACCTCGGGGACAGGGTATCCGGGCAGTACTTC
cdr3_aa: CASSEEDLGDRVSGQYF

j_call: TRBJ2-3
clone_size: NA
v_call: TRBV12-5
d_call: NA
cdr3_nt: TGTGCTAGTGGTTTTTCCCCCCGGGGGAAGGTCACAGATACGCAGTATTTT
cdr3_aa: CASGFSPRGKVTDTQYF

j_call: TRBJ2-4
clone_size: NA
v_call: TRBV27
d_call: NA
cdr3_nt: TGTGCCAGCCATTCAACGGAAAACAGTCAGTACTTC
cdr3_aa: CASHSTENSQYF

j_call: TRBJ2-1
clone_size: NA
v_call: TRBV6-5
d_call: TRBD2
cdr3_nt: TGTGCCAGCACTAGCGGGAGCTCCTACAATGAGCAGTTCTTC
cdr3_aa: CASTSGSSYNEQFF

j_call: TRBJ1-4
clone_size: NA
v_call: TRBV18
d_call: NA
cdr3_nt: TGTGCCAGCTCAGTGCGTTCAGGGCGAGGCGAAAAACTGTTTTTT
cdr3_aa: CASSVRSGRGEKLFF

j_call: TRBJ1-1
clone_size: NA
v_call: TRBV5-4
d_call: NA
cdr3_nt: TGTGCCAGCAGCTTGGATGTCGGAGGGCAAGCTTTCTTT
cdr3_aa: CASSLDVGGQAFF

j_call: TRBJ2-5
clone_size: NA
v_call: TRBV6-5
d_call: TRBD1
cdr3_nt: TGTGCCAGCAGAACAGGGGTTCAAGAGACCCAGTACTTC
cdr3_aa: CASRTGVQETQYF

j_call: TRBJ2-4
clone_size: NA
v_call: TRBV25-1
d_call: TRBD1
cdr3_nt: TGTGCCAGCAAGGGACAGGGGAACATTCAGTACTTC
cdr3_aa: CASKGQGNIQYF

j_call: TRBJ1-4
clone_size: NA
v_call: TRBV7-6
d_call: NA
cdr3_nt: TGTGCCAGCAGCTTAACAGATTTGGAAAAACTGTTTTTT
cdr3_aa: CASSLTDLEKLFF

j_call: TRBJ2-5
clone_size: NA
v_call: TRBV23-1
d_call: TRBD1
cdr3_nt: TGCGCCAGCAGTCAACGGGACAGGGGGGGAGAGACCCAGTACTTC
cdr3_aa: CASSQRDRGGETQYF

j_call: TRBJ2-1
clone_size: NA
v_call: TRBV6-9
d_call: TRBD2
cdr3_nt: TGTGCCCTCCCGGAGGTAGCGGGAGGTATTAGCTCCTACAATGAGCAGTTCTTC
cdr3_aa: CALPEVAGGISSYNEQFF

j_call: TRBJ1-2
clone_size: NA
v_call: TRBV18
d_call: NA
cdr3_nt: TGTGCCAGCTCACAGTCCACGGGTGAGGGCTATGGCTACACCTTC
cdr3_aa: CASSQSTGEGYGYTF

j_call: TRBJ1-6
clone_size: NA
v_call: TRBV7-6
d_call: NA
cdr3_nt: TGTGCCAGCAGACGACAGGATAATTCACCCCTCCACTTT
cdr3_aa: CASRRQDNSPLHF

j_call: TRBJ1-1
clone_size: NA
v_call: TRBV10-3
d_call: TRBD1
cdr3_nt: TGTGCCATCAAGAGCCAGGGGGCGGGCACTGAAGCTTTCTTT
cdr3_aa: CAIKSQGAGTEAFF

j_call: TRBJ1-5
clone_size: NA
v_call: TRBV4-1
d_call: NA
cdr3_nt: TGCGCCAGCAGCCAAGACCCCGGGACACGGCAGCCCCAGCATTTT
cdr3_aa: CASSQDPGTRQPQHF

j_call: TRBJ2-1
clone_size: NA
v_call: TRBV5-1
d_call: TRBD2
cdr3_nt: TGCGCCAGCAGGGCCGGGACTAGCGATTACAATGAGCAGTTCTTC
cdr3_aa: CASRAGTSDYNEQFF

j_call: TRBJ2-3
clone_size: NA
v_call: TRBV5-1
d_call: TRBD2
cdr3_nt: TGCGCCAGCAGCCAGGGACTAGCGGGAGGATACCCAGATACGCAGTATTTT
cdr3_aa: CASSQGLAGGYPDTQYF

j_call: TRBJ2-5
clone_size: NA
v_call: TRBV7-9
d_call: NA
cdr3_nt: TGTGCCAGCAGCACCCACCTAGGGGGACAAGAGACCCAGTACTTC
cdr3_aa: CASSTHLGGQETQYF

j_call: TRBJ1-6
clone_size: NA
v_call: TRBV19
d_call: NA
cdr3_nt: TGTGCCAGTCGCAGGGACGGGACACCCAATAATTCACCCCTCCACTTT
cdr3_aa: CASRRDGTPNNSPLHF

j_call: TRBJ2-7
clone_size: NA
v_call: TRBV10-1
d_call: NA
cdr3_nt: TGCGCCAGCAGTGATCAGTTAGGGAGCTACGAGCAGTACTTC
cdr3_aa: CASSDQLGSYEQYF

j_call: TRBJ1-1
clone_size: NA
v_call: TRBV6-5
d_call: TRBD1
cdr3_nt: TGTGCCAGCAGTTCCGGGACAGGGGGCGCGAAAGCTTTCTTT
cdr3_aa: CASSSGTGGAKAFF

j_call: TRBJ1-2
clone_size: NA
v_call: TRBV5-1
d_call: NA
cdr3_nt: TGCGCCAGCAGCTTGGGGAGTAGGAACCACACCTTC
cdr3_aa: CASSLGSRNHTF

j_call: TRBJ2-5
clone_size: NA
v_call: TRBV19
d_call: TRBD2
cdr3_nt: TGTGCCAGTACCCAGACTAGCGGGAGCTATGAGACCCAGTACTTC
cdr3_aa: CASTQTSGSYETQYF

j_call: TRBJ2-5
clone_size: NA
v_call: TRBV9
d_call: NA
cdr3_nt: TGTGCCAGCAGCGCGATGACAGGTTACCAAGAGACCCAGTACTTC
cdr3_aa: CASSAMTGYQETQYF

j_call: TRBJ1-2
clone_size: NA
v_call: TRBV30
d_call: NA
cdr3_nt: TGTGCCTGGCACAGGGTTAGTGGCTACACCTTC
cdr3_aa: CAWHRVSGYTF

j_call: TRBJ2-4
clone_size: NA
v_call: TRBV18
d_call: TRBD2
cdr3_nt: TGTGCCAGCTCACCACCGACGGGAGGGCCCAAAAACATTCAGTACTTC
cdr3_aa: CASSPPTGGPKNIQYF

j_call: TRBJ2-7
clone_size: NA
v_call: TRBV27
d_call: NA
cdr3_nt: TGTGCCAGCAGTGGGAGACACGAGCAGTACTTC
cdr3_aa: CASSGRHEQYF

j_call: TRBJ2-7
clone_size: NA
v_call: TRBV2
d_call: TRBD2
cdr3_nt: TGTGCCAGCGCCCGACTAGCGGAATCCTACGAGCAGTACTTC
cdr3_aa: CASARLAESYEQYF

j_call: TRBJ2-1
clone_size: NA
v_call: TRBV19
d_call: TRBD1
cdr3_nt: TGTGCCAGTAGTCCAGGGACAGGGTCCTACAATGAGCAGTTCTTC
cdr3_aa: CASSPGTGSYNEQFF

j_call: TRBJ1-1
clone_size: NA
v_call: TRBV28
d_call: NA
cdr3_nt: TGTGCCAGCAGTGTCATACAGGGCGACACTGAAGCTTTCTTT
cdr3_aa: CASSVIQGDTEAFF

j_call: TRBJ2-3
clone_size: NA
v_call: TRBV4-2
d_call: NA
cdr3_nt: TGTGCCAGCAGCCCGAGTAGCGGAAGCACAGATACGCAGTATTTT
cdr3_aa: CASSPSSGSTDTQYF

j_call: TRBJ1-2
clone_size: NA
v_call: TRBV30
d_call: NA
cdr3_nt: TGTGCCTGGAGGGTCCAGGGTATGGGCTACACCTTC
cdr3_aa: CAWRVQGMGYTF

j_call: TRBJ2-5
clone_size: NA
v_call: TRBV6-1
d_call: NA
cdr3_nt: TGTGCCAGCAGTGTAAGGCTAGTCGAAGAGACCCAGTACTTC
cdr3_aa: CASSVRLVEETQYF

j_call: TRBJ1-1
clone_size: NA
v_call: TRBV19
d_call: NA
cdr3_nt: TGTGCCAGTAGTCGGTGGGGCATGGACACTGAAGCTTTCTTT
cdr3_aa: CASSRWGMDTEAFF

j_call: TRBJ1-5
clone_size: NA
v_call: TRBV9
d_call: NA
cdr3_nt: TGTGCCAGCAGCGCCGGACAGAAAGGCAATCAGCCCCAGCATTTT
cdr3_aa: CASSAGQKGNQPQHF

j_call: TRBJ2-2
clone_size: NA
v_call: TRBV27
d_call: NA
cdr3_nt: TGTGCCAGCAAGGGAGTGTATACCGGGGAGCTGTTTTTT
cdr3_aa: CASKGVYTGELFF

j_call: TRBJ1-5
clone_size: NA
v_call: TRBV5-5
d_call: NA
cdr3_nt: TGTGCCAGCAGCTTGAATACAGACAATCAGCCCCAGCATTTT
cdr3_aa: CASSLNTDNQPQHF